The 12 T cell receptor beta chains in this list originate from one sample, sequenced in a study of T cells in Graves' hyperthyroidism and ophthalmopathy. Amplified regions were TCR beta CDR3 sequences from RNA transcripts. TCR CDR3 regions were first amplified by RT-PCR with HTBI primers. MiXCR was run by TCRdb on the multiplex PCR reads, yielding one entry per CDR3 protein. The sample carries about 590,000 distinct CDR3 sequences, 15% to 18% recorded once. Specimen: blood. These receptors were collected from a young woman with Graves' hyperthyroidism.

The chain combines TRBV5-1 with TRBJ2-7, with D possibly being TRBD1 (6 bases). This CDR3 comprises 15 residues. Trimming left V 4 bases short and J 7 bases short, with 21 bases between. Germline V lookup: CDR1 SGHRS, CDR2 YFSETQ. This chain's CDR3 is CASSAPLEGEREQYF. CDR3 sequence (DNA): TGCGCCAGCAGCGCCCCCCTTGAGGGGGAACGTGAGCAGTACTTC.

This clonotype occurred many times. This chain connects TRBV20-1 to TRBJ2-1; the match to TRBD2 covers 7 bases. Trimming removed 5 bases from V and 1 base from J; junction bases left unmatched: 11. The CDR3 consists of 16 residues. The V gene's germline CDR1 is DFQATT and CDR2 SNEGSKA (reference sequence). CDR3 amino acids: CSAGNPAGASYNEQFF. The CDR3 region has the DNA TGCAGTGCTGGCAATCCGGCGGGAGCTTCCTACAATGAGCAGTTCTTC.

The table lists this clonotype with many counts. V and J are TRBV30 and TRBJ1-5; a weak D match, TRBD1 (5 bases). This CDR3 region has 12 residues. Germline V gives CDR1 GTSNPN, CDR2 SVGIG (reference sequence). Trimming took off 5 bases at V and 5 bases at J, with 10 bases between the two ends. The CDR3 sequence: CAWDPGHQPQHF. As DNA, the CDR3 is TGTGCCTGGGATCCGGGGCATCAGCCCCAGCATTTT. Based on the CDR3 plus reference TRBV30 and TRBJ1-5, the full variable domain is SQTIHQWPATLVQPVGSPLSLECTVEGTSNPNLYWYRQAAGRGLQLLFYSVGIGQISSEVPQNLSASRPQDRQFILSSKKLLLSDSGFYLCAWDPGHQPQHFGDGTRLSIL.

This chain uses TRBV11-2 with TRBJ2-7, with D uncertain. V was clipped by 1 base and J by 2 bases, with 12 bases between them. CDR1 is SGHAT, CDR2 FQNNGV, per germline. CDR3 length: 15 amino acids. As DNA, the CDR3 is TGTGCCAGCAGCTTAGGACCATACAACCCCTACGAGCAGTACTTC. Translation gives CASSLGPYNPYEQYF.

This clonotype showed up many times. The gene calls are TRBV7-2 and TRBJ2-3; the D is unclear. CDR3 size: 14 residues. Germline CDR1 SGHTA, CDR2 FQGNSA. V was clipped by 5 bases and J by 7 bases, with 16 bases between them. The CDR3 protein is CASSPGPGSNTQYF. CDR3 in DNA: TGTGCCAGCAGCCCGGGTCCCGGTTCAAATACGCAGTATTTT.

The rearrangement joins TRBV14 to TRBJ2-5; TRBD1 might be the D (5 bases). The CDR3 is 12 residues long. CDR1 is SGHDN and CDR2 is FVKESK in the germline V gene. Trimming stripped 3 bases from V and 7 bases from J, with 9 bases between. CDR3 region: CASSQGRGTQYF. CDR3 nucleotide sequence: TGTGCCAGCAGCCAGGGGCGAGGGACCCAGTACTTC.

This clonotype occurred many times. The rearrangement links TRBV28 to TRBJ1-2; the D is unclear. The CDR3 consists of 15 residues. Trimming shortened V by 6 bases and J by 2 bases, and 16 bases separated the two germline ends. Per the germline V gene, CDR1 is MDHEN and CDR2 is SYDVKM. In DNA form, the CDR3 reads TGTGCCAGCAGCCCAATCAGCGGGCACAACTATGGCTACACCTTC. Translation: CASSPISGHNYGYTF.

The J gene is TRBJ1-4, the V gene TRBV2; 9 bases are shared with TRBD1. The V gene's germline CDR1 is SNHLY and CDR2 FYNNEI. This CDR3 region has 14 residues. The V gene end was trimmed by 8 bases and the J gene end by 7 bases; junction bases not matched to a gene: 8. CDR3 sequence (DNA): TGTGCCAGCGGCGCGACAGGGGGACGTGAAAAACTGTTTTTT. Protein sequence: CASGATGGREKLFF.

This clonotype was found a few times. The J gene is TRBJ2-1, the V gene TRBV9; D is uncertain. The CDR3 contains 16 residues. V was trimmed by 4 bases and J by 2 bases, leaving 16 bases between them. Germline CDR1 reads SGDLS; CDR2 reads YYNGEE. CDR3 residues: CASSPQPPPTYNEQFF. Written as DNA, the CDR3 is TGTGCCAGCAGCCCCCAACCCCCCCCTACCTACAATGAGCAGTTCTTC.

This clonotype came up many times. The chain links TRBV12-3 or TRBV12-4 to TRBJ2-5, with 10 nucleotides matching TRBD2. The CDR3 covers 17 residues. Trimming removed 4 bases from V and 1 base from J; junction bases left unmatched: 9. The CDR3, as DNA: TGTGCCAGCAGTTACCTCGCTCGGACTAGCGGCCAAGAGACCCAGTACTTC. This sequence encodes CASSYLARTSGQETQYF.

The chain employs TRBV20-1 and TRBJ2-1; 9 nucleotides match TRBD2. With 0 bases clipped from V and 8 bases from J, the junction kept 8 bases outside the gene matches. This CDR3 comprises 15 residues. CDR1 and CDR2 from the germline V gene are DFQATT and SNEGSKA (reference sequence). The CDR3 loop reads CSARDGGRARDEQFF. The CDR3 DNA follows: TGCAGTGCTAGAGACGGCGGGAGGGCCAGGGATGAGCAGTTCTTC.

The J gene is TRBJ2-1, the V gene TRBV7-2, with D uncertain. Trimming removed 5 bases from V and 1 base from J, with 12 bases in between. The CDR3 is 15 amino acids. Germline V gene lookup returns CDR1 SGHTA and CDR2 FQGNSA. The CDR3 nucleotides read TGTGCCAGCAGCCCCCAAGGAACATCCTACAATGAGCAGTTCTTC. This gives the protein CASSPQGTSYNEQFF. Combining the CDR3 with reference TRBV7-2 and TRBJ2-1 gives the whole variable domain GAGVSQSPSNKVTEKGKDVELRCDPISGHTALYWYRQSLGQGLEFLIYFQGNSAPDKSGLPSDRFSAERTGGSVSTLTIQRTQQEDSAVYLCASSPQGTSYNEQFFGPGTRLTVL.